This T cell receptor (beta chain) was sequenced during a study of cytomegalovirus exposure and HLA in healthy donors. In the PCR, 60 Vbeta and 13 Jbeta primers were used. Measured with immunoSEQ multiplex PCR; TCRdb has only the in-frame clones, and not every one. The sample contains fewer than 140,000 clones, roughly 70% of which appear only once. Concerning this clone itself: A read error may account for a junction end that differs from germline.

The sequencing input was PBMCs. The receptor was derived from a male donor in good health and CMV-seropositive.

The CDR3 protein is CASSYQGNSGELFF. CDR3 bases: TGTGCCAGTAGTTATCAGGGGAACTCCGGGGAGCTGTTTTTT. This chain uses TRBV19 with TRBJ2-2; tentatively, D is TRBD1 (6 bases). CDR3 length: 14 amino acids. In germline, CDR1 is LNHDA, CDR2 SQIVND (reference sequence).